This TCR beta chain was recovered during a study (dated by TCRdb to between 2014 and 2017). Broadly, across the study: Whether tumor-infiltrating Tregs in breast cancer are recruited from blood Tregs or converted in situ from other CD4+ T cell subsets was tested.

This clonotype was counted many times. Its antigen remains unidentified. Per-nucleotide qualities are absent, and no much larger clonotype sits a single base away. Overall results and qualifications from the work: Tumor-infiltrating Treg TCR alpha and beta sequences overlapped most with tumor naive CD4+ T cells, then with blood naive CD4+ T cells. The validation in the larger cohort was limited to a single TCR beta V-J rearrangement instead of whole repertoires. Tumor memory CD4+ T cell TCR gene usage was found to cluster with blood and lymph node memory CD4+ cells and with lymph node naive CD4+ cells.

Full-length TCR variable regions were amplified by 5' RACE PCR with constant-region reverse primers, and semi-nested PCR with Nested Universal Primer A was subsequently performed. The ReliaPrep RNA Cell Miniprep System was used to extract total RNA, which was then reverse transcribed into 5'RACE-ready cDNA with the SMARTer RACE 5'/3' Kit. An Illumina MiSeq was used to sequence the full-length TCR alpha and beta libraries, which had been barcoded with multiplex adaptors. The original pipeline was this. For each of nine subset-tissue groups, sequencing data from the five patients were combined, and the groups were compared by unsupervised clustering of TCR gene usage. The Morisita-Horn index was used to calculate repertoire similarity, with shared sequences weighted according to their contribution to each repertoire. The public reads were quality trimmed at Q25 with fastp and then assembled into clones with MiXCR by TCRdb, keeping productive beta chains. For every CDR3 protein sequence, its rows merge into one entry that carries the most common genes and DNA. The V and J calls come from TCRdb's annotation, not from the publication. This sample has tens of thousands of distinct CDR3 sequences in its table, and approximately 22% of those were observed once. 4% of the sample goes to the ten largest clones.

CD4+CD25+CD127-/low cells were isolated as Tregs. Tregs, naive and memory CD4+ T cells from tumor, blood and ipsilateral draining lymph nodes of about five breast cancer patients underwent full-length TCR alpha and beta sequencing. Ficoll density gradient centrifugation was used to isolate mononuclear cells from either lymph nodes or 50 ml of peripheral blood. FACS confirmed that the sorted cell populations were more than 90% pure. Sequencing used Tregs sorted from blood. The receptor comes from a female donor with breast cancer.

In nucleotides, the sequence is TGTGCCATCAGTGAGGCCTTGTACGAGCAGTACTTC. Its translation reads: CAISEALYEQYF. The rearrangement joined TRBV10-3 to TRBJ2-7; the D gene cannot be resolved reliably. CDR1 and CDR2 were assigned from the germline V gene as ENHRY and SYGVKD. V is clipped by 2 bases and J by 4 bases, and the sequence between their germline boundaries is 6 bases long. From cysteine to phenylalanine, the CDR3 is 12 amino acids long. Solely the CDR3 DNA is kept, with 36 bases framed from the first base.